These 5 T cell receptor beta chains share one sample of origin, sequenced in a study of T cells in tuberculosis. The protocol was immunoSEQ multiplex PCR, while the TCRdb copy is restricted to in-frame clones and leaves out a portion. The data contain some 40,000 clones, about 96% of them singletons. Sequencing input: PBMCs. The receptors shown here come from a donor between 10 and 35 years old with latent tuberculosis or without tuberculosis infection.

The CDR3 is CASSQPGGGDGYTF. In nucleotides, the CDR3 is TGTGCCAGCAGCCAACCGGGCGGGGGGGATGGCTACACCTTC. The gene calls are TRBV9 and TRBJ1-2; D possibly corresponds to TRBD1 (5 bases). Germline CDR1 and CDR2: SGDLS and YYNGEE. V was shortened by 4 bases and J by 6 bases, with 16 bases between the two germline ends. The CDR3 length is 14 residues.

The CDR3 DNA reads TGTGCCAGCAGCTTGACACCCAGCGGGGGCGCGAACACCGGGGAGCTGTTTTTT. Translating gives CASSLTPSGGANTGELFF. V is TRBV9 and J is TRBJ2-2; 8 nucleotides agree with TRBD2. Germline CDR1 and CDR2: SGDLS and YYNGEE. With 4 bases clipped from V and 0 bases from J, the junction kept 11 bases outside the gene matches. This CDR3 region has 18 residues.

Points on this clone: This CDR3 is also generated by other DNA sequences in the sample. The chain combines TRBV6-1 with TRBJ2-3; 11 positions agree with TRBD2. The CDR3 is 15 amino acids. Trimming took 2 bases from V and 4 from J; bases not matched to a gene: 2. CDR1 and CDR2 from the germline V gene are MNHNS and SASEGT. The CDR3, as DNA: TGTGCCAGCAGTGAATTAGCGGGGGGGCCAGATACGCAGTATTTT. Translating gives CASSELAGGPDTQYF.

The chain has TRBV27 and TRBJ2-2; TRBD2 might be the D (7 bases). Deletions cut 6 bases from V and 6 bases from J, with 11 bases between. This CDR3 has 13 amino acids. CDR1 MNHEY and CDR2 SMNVEV come from the germline V gene (reference sequence). CDR3 coding DNA: TGTGCCAGCAGGCTAGGGGGGGCCGGGGAGCTGTTTTTT. Protein product: CASRLGGAGELFF.

J is TRBJ2-2 and V is TRBV27; D is undetermined. CDR1 is MNHEY and CDR2 is SMNVEV in the germline V gene (reference sequence). The CDR3 contains 14 residues. Between the trimmed V and J ends, which lost 8 bases and 2 bases, there was a span of 12 bases. Written as DNA, the CDR3 is TGTGCCAGCCAACCCCACTATAACACCGGGGAGCTGTTTTTT. This encodes CASQPHYNTGELFF.